These T cell receptor beta chains were read from a single sample in a study of blood T cell repertoires in COVID-19. Some clones are missing from TCRdb's copy, which holds only in-frame ones; the method was immunoSEQ multiplex PCR. The table shows fewer than 450,000 clones, with about 91% occurring only once. The specimen was peripheral blood. The source of these receptors is a woman between 45 and 65 years old with COVID-19, enrolled during active disease. Both conserved end residues are part of each CDR3. The order of the fields is V gene, J gene, clone size, D gene, CDR3 DNA, CDR3 protein. D genes are given only for firm matches. The size of a clone is reported for some rows only, either as once, few or many, or as a class for expanded clones.

>TRBV28|TRBJ1-2|.|.
TGTGCCAGCACTATTGCAAGCGGCTATGGCTACACCTTC
CASTIASGYGYTF
>TRBV5-5|TRBJ1-1|.|.
TGTGCCAGCAAGTACGGGGGGGCAGAAAGAGCTTTCTTT
CASKYGGAERAFF
>TRBV27|TRBJ1-6|once|.
TGTGCCAGCAGTTTTGGGGGCAACTCCTATAATTCACCCCTCCACTTT
CASSFGGNSYNSPLHF
>TRBV5-1|TRBJ1-1|.|.
TGCGCCAGCAGCTTGGCCGACAGCAAGACTGAAGCTTTCTTT
CASSLADSKTEAFF
>TRBV29-1|TRBJ1-2|.|TRBD1
TGCAGCGTGGGGGTTGGGGGGACAGCTTTTTTC
CSVGVGGTAFF
>TRBV12-5|TRBJ1-4|.|.
TGTGCTAGTGGTTCAGGGGTAACTAATGAAAAACTGTTTTTT
CASGSGVTNEKLFF
>TRBV19|TRBJ1-1|.|.
TGTGCCAGTAGTATAGCTCAGGGATTTATGAACACTGAAGCTTTCTTT
CASSIAQGFMNTEAFF
>TRBV5-1|TRBJ2-3|.|.
TGCGCCAGCAGCTCATGGACTACAGATACGCAGTATTTT
CASSSWTTDTQYF
>TRBV9|TRBJ1-2|few|.
TGTGCCAGCAGCGTAGTGGCAGGGGTCGGCTATGGCTACACCTTC
CASSVVAGVGYGYTF
>TRBV6-2/TRBV6-3|TRBJ1-1|.|.
TGTGCCAGCAGTTACTCCTGGGGTGGAGGGACTGAAGCTTTCTTT
CASSYSWGGGTEAFF
>TRBV19|TRBJ1-2|.|TRBD1
TGTGCCAGTAGTAGCCGGGACAGCTCAAGGGGCTACACCTTC
CASSSRDSSRGYTF
>TRBV5-1|TRBJ1-1|.|TRBD1
TGCGCCAGCAGAATTTCGGGACAGGGATTGTATGAAGCTTTCTTT
CASRISGQGLYEAFF
>TRBV2|TRBJ2-7|.|.
TGTGCCAGCGCCGGGGTTTGGAGCTCCTACGAGCAGTACTTC
CASAGVWSSYEQYF
>TRBV3-1/TRBV3-2|TRBJ2-3|.|TRBD2
TGTGCCAGCAGCCAAGGGACTAGCGGATCCACAGATACGCAGTATTTT
CASSQGTSGSTDTQYF
>TRBV6-5|TRBJ1-1|.|.
TGTGCCAGCTCTACGAACACTGAAGCTTTCTTT
CASSTNTEAFF
>TRBV11-3|TRBJ1-3|.|TRBD1
TGTGCCAGCAGCTTAGAGGTTTGGGGACAGGGGCCGTTCCGCTCTGGAAACACCATATATTTT
CASSLEVWGQGPFRSGNTIYF
>TRBV9|TRBJ1-2|.|TRBD1
TGTGCCAGCAGCCCCCACAGGGGGCTCGGCTATGGCTACACCTTC
CASSPHRGLGYGYTF
>TRBV6-1|TRBJ2-2|.|TRBD1
TGTGCCAGCAGTGAATTGTGGACAGGGGCGGTCGGGGAGCTGTTTTTT
CASSELWTGAVGELFF
>TRBV19|TRBJ1-5|.|.
TGTGCCAGTAGTCCCGTGAGGGGGGGTCAGCCCCAGCATTTT
CASSPVRGGQPQHF
>TRBV5-1|TRBJ2-5|.|TRBD2
TGCGCCAGCAGCTCGATGTCGCGGGGGGGCAAAGAGACCCAGTACTTC
CASSSMSRGGKETQYF
>TRBV28|TRBJ2-5|.|.
TGTGCCAGCAGTTTGGGGGGGCGGCAAGAGACCCAGTACTTC
CASSLGGRQETQYF
>TRBV2|TRBJ2-5|many|TRBD1
TGTGCCAGCAGGGGACAGGGGGCTACCCAGTACTTC
CASRGQGATQYF
>TRBV19|TRBJ1-5|.|TRBD1
TGTGCCAGTAAGAAAGGGGACAGGGGCTGGAATCAGCCCCAGCATTTT
CASKKGDRGWNQPQHF
>TRBV7-9|TRBJ1-5|.|.
TGTGCCAGCAGCTTAGCGGCGGATCTGGCCCAGCATTTT
CASSLAADLAQHF
>TRBV5-1|TRBJ1-1|.|.
TGCGCCAGCCGACAGGAAAATGTAGTTGAAGCTTTCTTT
CASRQENVVEAFF
>TRBV12-5|TRBJ1-3|.|.
TGTGCTAGTGGCCCTAGGACAGCGGGAAACACCATATATTTT
CASGPRTAGNTIYF
>TRBV19|TRBJ1-1|.|.
TGTGCCAGTAGTATAGACGGGGTAGGGAGCACTGAAGCTTTCTTT
CASSIDGVGSTEAFF
>TRBV5-5|TRBJ1-6|.|.
TGTGCCAGCAGCTGGGGTGGCCAGGGGAGTTGGCCCCTCCACTTT
CASSWGGQGSWPLHF
>TRBV27|TRBJ1-6|.|.
TGTGCCAGCAGTTTAGGCCCGGGAGGTCAACCCCTCCACTTT
CASSLGPGGQPLHF
>TRBV7-9|TRBJ1-1|.|.
TGTGCCAGCAGCGTAACAGCTAACACTGAAGCTTTCTTT
CASSVTANTEAFF
>TRBV7-3|TRBJ1-2|.|.
TGTGCCAGCAGCTTAACGGGGACGGGGGACTATGGCTACACCTTC
CASSLTGTGDYGYTF
>TRBV12-3/TRBV12-4|TRBJ1-1|.|.
TGTGCCAGCAGTTTTTCCGGGAACACTGAAGCTTTCTTT
CASSFSGNTEAFF
>TRBV5-1|TRBJ1-1|.|TRBD1
TGCGCCAGCAGCTGGACAGGGGGGAACACTGAAGCTTTCTTT
CASSWTGGNTEAFF
>TRBV18|TRBJ1-2|once|TRBD1
TGTGCCAGCTCACCACTGGCGACGCAGGGGGATGGCTACACCTTC
CASSPLATQGDGYTF
>TRBV11-2|TRBJ2-7|.|TRBD2
TGTGCCAGCAGCTTAGGGAGGACTAGCTCCCTTCGCGAGCAGTACTTC
CASSLGRTSSLREQYF
>TRBV12-3/TRBV12-4|TRBJ1-1|.|.
TGTGCCAGCCTTGACAGACTGAACACTGAAGCTTTCTTT
CASLDRLNTEAFF
>TRBV7-9|TRBJ2-4|.|.
TGTGCCGTTGGGGGGGCCAAAAACATTCAGTACTTC
CAVGGAKNIQYF
>TRBV5-6|TRBJ1-2|once|.
TGTGCCAGCAGCGAAAAAAACCCAGGCGGGGCGGGTGGCTACACCTTC
CASSEKNPGGAGGYTF
>TRBV3-1/TRBV3-2|TRBJ2-3|.|.
TGTGCCAGCAGCCAAGATACCCGCAGCGCAGATACGCAGTATTTT
CASSQDTRSADTQYF
>TRBV6-1|TRBJ2-7|.|.
TGTGCCAGCAGTGATAGAGGTCGGGGAACTCACTACGAGCAGTACTTC
CASSDRGRGTHYEQYF
>TRBV28|TRBJ2-1|once|TRBD2
TGTGCCAGCAGTTTGGCGGGGGGGGTGAAGAATGAGCAGTTCTTC
CASSLAGGVKNEQFF
>TRBV7-9|TRBJ2-1|once|.
TGTGCCAGCAGCCTACGACTGGGAGGCAATGAGCAGTTCTTC
CASSLRLGGNEQFF
>TRBV10-3|TRBJ2-7|.|TRBD1
TGTGCCATCAGTGTAGGTGGGGACAGGGGGGAGGAGCAGTACTTC
CAISVGGDRGEEQYF
>TRBV29-1|TRBJ1-2|.|TRBD1
TGCAGCGTTGTCCAAGACAGGGTTGTTCGTGGCTACACCTTC
CSVVQDRVVRGYTF
>TRBV30|TRBJ1-6|.|TRBD1
TGTGCCTGGAGAACAGGGGATTCACCCCTCCACTTT
CAWRTGDSPLHF